Below, 16 T cell receptor beta chains from the same sample are listed, as sequenced in a study of human T cells and chemical hapten exposure. MiXCR, applied by TCRdb to the RACE reads, yields one record per CDR3 protein. The sample records fewer than 100,000 distinct CDR3 sequences, under 15% being singletons. Stated time point: patch test 1, 2 weeks after DPC sensitization. Indicated treatment: therapeutic diphenylcyclopropenone sensitization with weekly scalp DPC. The sample in question was whole blood, obtained in connection with sensitization to the hapten diphenylcyclopropenone (DPC). These receptors originate from a woman aged 40 to 50 with alopecia areata. Some clones in this sample may be carry-over from other donors' samples.

Many counts were recorded for this clonotype. J is TRBJ2-5 and V is TRBV7-9, with 9 bases that match TRBD1. Germline V gene sequence: CDR1 SEHNR, CDR2 FQNEAQ (reference sequence). The CDR3 length is 13 residues. With V trimmed by 8 bases and J by 4 bases, 5 bases remained unmatched. The CDR3 loop is CASGTGSIETQYF. CDR3 sequence (DNA): TGTGCCAGCGGGACAGGGAGTATAGAGACCCAGTACTTC.

There are a few counts of this clonotype. The chain links TRBV7-3 to TRBJ2-1; D uncertain. With 3 bases removed from V and 8 bases from J, the gap between germline ends came to 11 bases. The CDR3 length is 13 residues. Per germline, CDR1 SGHTA and CDR2 FQGTGA. CDR3 sequence reads: CASSFQWADEQFF. The CDR3 nucleotides read TGTGCCAGCAGCTTCCAGTGGGCCGATGAGCAGTTCTTC.

This clonotype was observed a handful of times. The chain carries TRBV3-1 and TRBJ1-5; TRBD1 agrees at 7 bases. V dropped 6 bases and J dropped 4; count of bases not matched to a gene: 6. This CDR3 contains 14 residues. Germline assignment: CDR1 LGHDT and CDR2 YNNKEL (reference sequence). The CDR3: CASSNRGGNQPQHF. CDR3 sequence (DNA): TGTGCCAGCAGTAACAGGGGAGGGAATCAGCCCCAGCATTTT.

This clonotype was seen a few times. This CDR3 is CASSGTAFTGELFF. The CDR3, as DNA: TGTGCCAGCTCCGGGACAGCCTTCACCGGGGAGCTGTTTTTT. The rearrangement uses TRBV18 and TRBJ2-2; 7 nucleotides agree with TRBD1. J gave up 4 bases and V 6 bases, and 5 bases lay outside the gene matches. The length of the CDR3 is 14 residues. The germline V gene has CDR1 KGHSH and CDR2 LQKENI.

This clonotype was seen more than once but under ten times. The chain couples TRBV27 to TRBJ1-5, with D uncertain. Germline CDR1 MNHEY, CDR2 SMNVEV (reference sequence). Trimming took off 0 bases at V and 5 bases at J, with 11 bases between the two ends. CDR3 length: 15 amino acids. This chain's CDR3 is CASSLSGDGYQPQHF. In DNA, the CDR3 is TGTGCCAGCAGTTTATCTGGCGACGGATATCAGCCCCAGCATTTT.

The chain links TRBV6-2 or TRBV6-3 to TRBJ2-7, with 9 bases identical to TRBD2. Trimming took 5 bases from V and 3 from J; bases not matched to a gene: 11. CDR1 MNHEY and CDR2 SVGEGT come from the germline V gene. The CDR3 contains 16 residues. CDR3 DNA sequence: TGTGCCAGCAGTGGGCCGGGACTAGCAACAATCTACGAGCAGTACTTC. It translates to CASSGPGLATIYEQYF.

The rearrangement joins TRBV29-1 to TRBJ2-1; no reliable D call. V was clipped by 8 bases and J by 4 bases, with 3 bases between them. Germline V lookup: CDR1 SQVTM, CDR2 ANQGSEA. CDR3 length: 9 residues. CDR3: CSKYNEQFF. The DNA for the CDR3 is TGCAGCAAATACAATGAGCAGTTCTTC.

This clonotype was counted only a few times. The chain joins TRBV10-3 to TRBJ2-1; D not certain. This CDR3 spans 14 amino acids. V was shortened by 5 bases and J by 0 bases, with 8 bases between the two germline ends. Germline-derived CDR1 and CDR2 are ENHRY and SYGVKD. For the CDR3, the DNA is TGTGCCATCAGTCGACCTAACTCCTACAATGAGCAGTTCTTC. This gives the protein CAISRPNSYNEQFF.

The CDR3 loop reads CASSPHGGMNTEAFF. The CDR3, as DNA: TGCGCCAGCAGCCCACATGGAGGGATGAACACTGAAGCTTTCTTT. The chain joins TRBV5-1 to TRBJ1-1; D gene ambiguous. The length of the CDR3 is 15 residues. Germline CDR1 is SGHRS and CDR2 is YFSETQ. V was shortened by 4 bases and J by 0 bases, with 13 bases between the two germline ends.

The V gene is TRBV11-2, the J gene TRBJ2-3; D not certain. The V end lost 5 bases, the J end lost 9 bases, and 15 bases lay between the germline ends. Germline V gene data show CDR1 as SGHAT and CDR2 as FQNNGV. The CDR3 extends over 13 amino acids. This CDR3 reads CASSQSPTGTQYF. CDR3 DNA: TGTGCCAGCAGCCAATCCCCGACGGGCACGCAGTATTTT.

This clonotype has at least ten counts. This chain links TRBV28 with TRBJ2-3; 7 nucleotides line up with TRBD2. J lost 4 bases, V lost 3 bases, and 7 bases had no gene match. Looked up from germline, CDR1 is MDHEN and CDR2 is SYDVKM. This CDR3 comprises 15 residues. The CDR3 region has the DNA TGTGCCAGCAGTTTGGGCGGGAGTCGGGCAGATACGCAGTATTTT. Translating it yields CASSLGGSRADTQYF.

The rearrangement uses TRBV5-4 and TRBJ2-7; TRBD2 agrees at 8 bases. In germline, CDR1 is SGHNT, CDR2 YYREEE (reference sequence). The ends lost 2 bases at V and 1 base at J; junction bases unmatched: 5. The CDR3 totals 15 residues. CDR3 amino acids: CASSFFGTSSYEQYF. In DNA form, the CDR3 reads TGTGCCAGCAGCTTCTTCGGGACTAGTTCCTACGAGCAGTACTTC.

This clonotype was counted at least ten times. The chain couples TRBV6-1 to TRBJ2-7, with a weak D call TRBD2 (6 bases). Germline CDR1 is MNHNS and CDR2 is SASEGT. Trimming took off 3 bases at V and 1 base at J, with 13 bases between the two ends. CDR3 length equals 15 residues. The CDR3: CASSDNSGKSYEQYF. CDR3 DNA: TGTGCCAGCAGTGATAATAGCGGAAAATCCTACGAGCAGTACTTC.

This clonotype was counted at least ten times. This chain connects TRBV7-2 to TRBJ2-7; D call uncertain. The CDR3 covers 16 residues. Germline V lookup: CDR1 SGHTA, CDR2 FQGNSA. Trimming stripped 1 base from V and 2 bases from J, with 15 bases between. The CDR3 loop reads CASSLGVPGFAYEQYF. For the CDR3, the DNA is TGTGCCAGCAGCTTAGGGGTCCCAGGCTTTGCCTACGAGCAGTACTTC.

This clonotype has ten or more counts. The chain links TRBV27 to TRBJ2-2; D is undetermined. The V and J ends lost 3 bases and 4 bases respectively, with 12 bases between them. Germline V gene lookup returns CDR1 MNHEY and CDR2 SMNVEV (reference sequence). The CDR3 length is 15 residues. The CDR3 region is CASSFWPMITGELFF. The CDR3 DNA reads TGTGCCAGCAGTTTCTGGCCCATGATCACCGGGGAGCTGTTTTTT.

In the case of this clonotype: A much larger clone lies one base from this, so it may be a read error. The chain carries TRBV6-2 or TRBV6-3 and TRBJ2-2, with TRBD2 as a possible D gene (6 bases). This CDR3 has 16 residues. In germline, CDR1 is MNHEY, CDR2 SVGEGT. Trimming cost V 5 bases and J 4 bases, with 17 bases left between them. The CDR3 DNA sequence: TGTGCCAGCAGTGGCCCCGAGGGACTTTTCACCGGGGAGCTGTTTTTT. Its translation: CASSGPEGLFTGELFF.